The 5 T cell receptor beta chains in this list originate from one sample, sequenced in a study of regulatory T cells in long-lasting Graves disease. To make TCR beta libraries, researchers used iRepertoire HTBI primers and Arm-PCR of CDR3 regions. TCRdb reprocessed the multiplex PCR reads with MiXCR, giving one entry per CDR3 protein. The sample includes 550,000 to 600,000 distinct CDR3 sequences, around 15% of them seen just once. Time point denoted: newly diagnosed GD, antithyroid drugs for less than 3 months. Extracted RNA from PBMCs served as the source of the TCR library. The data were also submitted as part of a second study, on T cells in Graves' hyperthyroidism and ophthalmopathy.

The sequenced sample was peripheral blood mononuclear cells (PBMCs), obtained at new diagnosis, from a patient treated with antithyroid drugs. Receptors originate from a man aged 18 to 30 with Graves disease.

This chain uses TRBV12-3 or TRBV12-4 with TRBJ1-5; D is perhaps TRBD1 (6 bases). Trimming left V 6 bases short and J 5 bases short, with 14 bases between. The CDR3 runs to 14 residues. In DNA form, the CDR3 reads TGTGCCAGCAGCCCGGGGGGCCAGGATCAGCCCCAGCATTTT. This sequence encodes CASSPGGQDQPQHF.

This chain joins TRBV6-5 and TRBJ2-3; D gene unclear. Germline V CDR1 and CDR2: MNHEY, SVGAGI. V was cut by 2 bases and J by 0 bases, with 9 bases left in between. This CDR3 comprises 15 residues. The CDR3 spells CASSYTSSSTDTQYF. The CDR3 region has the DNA TGTGCCAGCAGTTACACCAGTTCTAGCACAGATACGCAGTATTTT.

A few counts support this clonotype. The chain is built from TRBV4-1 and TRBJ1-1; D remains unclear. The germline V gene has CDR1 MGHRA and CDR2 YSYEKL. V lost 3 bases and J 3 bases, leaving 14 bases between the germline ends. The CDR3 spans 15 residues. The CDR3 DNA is TGCGCCAGCAGCCAGAGGGAGGTAAGTGACACTGAAGCTTTCTTT. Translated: CASSQREVSDTEAFF.

This chain's CDR3 is CASSQEVKGGNEQFF. Here the CDR3 DNA reads TGCGCCAGCAGCCAAGAAGTGAAGGGGGGCAATGAGCAGTTCTTC. The chain joins TRBV4-1 to TRBJ2-1, with D perhaps assigned TRBD1 or TRBD2 (6 bases each). CDR1 and CDR2 (germline): MGHRA, YSYEKL. With 0 bases removed from V and 6 bases from J, the gap between germline ends came to 12 bases. The CDR3 consists of 15 residues.

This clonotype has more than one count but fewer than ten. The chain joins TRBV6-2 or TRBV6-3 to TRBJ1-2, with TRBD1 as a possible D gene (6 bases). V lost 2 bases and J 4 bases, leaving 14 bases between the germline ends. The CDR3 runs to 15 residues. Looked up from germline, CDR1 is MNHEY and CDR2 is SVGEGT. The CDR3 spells CASSYGGGGIYGYTF. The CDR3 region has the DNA TGTGCCAGCAGTTACGGGGGGGGGGGCATCTATGGCTACACCTTC.